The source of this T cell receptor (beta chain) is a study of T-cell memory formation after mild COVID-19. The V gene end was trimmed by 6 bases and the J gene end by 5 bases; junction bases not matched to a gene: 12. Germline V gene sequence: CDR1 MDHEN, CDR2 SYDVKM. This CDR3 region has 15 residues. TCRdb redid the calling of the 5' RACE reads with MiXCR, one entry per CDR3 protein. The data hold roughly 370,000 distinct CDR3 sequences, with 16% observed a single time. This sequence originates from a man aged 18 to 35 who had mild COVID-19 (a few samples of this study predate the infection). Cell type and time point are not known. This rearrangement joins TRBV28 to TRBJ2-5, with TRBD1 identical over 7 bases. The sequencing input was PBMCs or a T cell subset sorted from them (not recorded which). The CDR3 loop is CASSVAQGFRETQYF. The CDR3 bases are TGTGCCAGCAGCGTCGCACAGGGGTTTCGGGAGACCCAGTACTTC.